The 30 T cell receptor beta chains presented below share a single source sample, sequenced in a study of blood T cells in healthy people across ages. A sample-barcoded 5' primer and a J-beta primer mix were used in a second PCR of roughly 7 to 12 cycles. TCRdb called the 5' RACE reads again in MiXCR, with one record for every CDR3 protein. The sample shows about 1 million distinct CDR3 sequences, 35% to 55% of them seen only once. Material: blood. These TCRs come from an older woman in good health.

V usage is TRBV15 and J usage is TRBJ2-5; no definite D call. In germline, CDR1 is LNHNV, CDR2 YYDKDF (reference sequence). The CDR3 loop spans 17 amino acids. V lost 0 bases, J lost 0 bases, and 14 bases lay in between. The CDR3 sequence is CATSRDKTRLYQETQYF. The CDR3 nucleotides are TGTGCCACCAGCAGAGATAAGACACGCCTGTACCAAGAGACCCAGTACTTC.

The chain combines TRBV2 with TRBJ2-1; TRBD2 aligns across 11 bases. The CDR3 has 16 residues. With V trimmed by 7 bases and J by 5 bases, 10 bases remained unmatched. From germline, CDR1 is SNHLY and CDR2 FYNNEI. CDR3: CASNRDRGLADNEQFF. CDR3 bases: TGTGCCAGCAATCGCGACAGGGGACTAGCGGACAATGAGCAGTTCTTC.

This clonotype has only a few counts. The CDR3 DNA reads as TGCGCCAGCAAGACCCAGGGACTCACAGATACGCAGTATTTT. Its translation is CASKTQGLTDTQYF. This rearrangement joins TRBV5-1 to TRBJ2-3; TRBD2 is a possible D gene (6 bases). Between the trimmed V and J ends, which lost 6 bases and 2 bases, there was a span of 13 bases. The CDR3 is 14 amino acids. CDR1 and CDR2 from the germline V gene are SGHRS and YFSETQ.

The chain employs TRBV7-8 and TRBJ1-6, with D possibly TRBD1 on 5 matching bases. The germline CDR1 and CDR2 sequences are SGHVS and FQNEAQ. The CDR3 runs 14 residues. The V end was cut by 3 bases, the J end by 10 bases, with 13 bases between. The chain's CDR3 is CASSLGRDDSPLHF. Here the CDR3 DNA reads TGTGCCAGCAGCTTGGGCAGGGATGACTCACCCCTCCACTTT.

This sequence joins TRBV30 and TRBJ2-1; TRBD2 might be the D (5 bases). CDR3 length: 14 residues. Trimming removed 1 base at V and 0 bases at J, with 7 bases between. CDR1 GTSNPN and CDR2 SVGIG come from the germline V gene (reference sequence). The CDR3, as DNA: TGTGCCTGGAGTGCCGGGGACTCCTACAATGAGCAGTTCTTC. Translated: CAWSAGDSYNEQFF.

This sequence joins TRBV29-1 and TRBJ2-6; 7 bases are shared with TRBD2. Germline V gene lookup returns CDR1 SQVTM and CDR2 ANQGSEA. CDR3 length: 16 residues. Trimming took 0 bases from V and 1 from J; bases not matched to a gene: 3. The CDR3 here is CSVEDREGSGANVLTF. CDR3 DNA sequence: TGCAGCGTTGAAGACAGGGAGGGGTCTGGGGCCAACGTCCTGACTTTC.

A remark on this clonotype: Germline is not matched at one junction end, which may reflect a read error. This chain uses TRBV9 with TRBJ1-1; D gene ambiguous. This CDR3 has 15 residues. The germline V gene encodes CDR1 SGDLS and CDR2 YYNGEE. The chain's CDR3 is CAGSVVGVDLTEAFF. The CDR3 DNA reads as TGTGCCGGCAGCGTAGTTGGGGTCGATCTAACTGAAGCTTTCTTT.

Comment on this clonotype: This may stem from a read error, because a much larger clone lies one nucleotide away. The chain employs TRBV12-3 or TRBV12-4 and TRBJ2-5, with D perhaps matching TRBD2 (6 bases). The V end lost 4 bases, the J end lost 1 base, and 10 bases lay between the germline ends. The CDR3 covers 14 residues. The CDR3 region is CASSYNSGQETQYF. The CDR3 bases are TGTGCCAGCAGTTACAATAGCGGCCAAGAGACCCAGTACTTC.

This clonotype has a count of ten or more. V gene TRBV5-1 combines with J gene TRBJ2-1; no clear D gene. Germline loops: CDR1 SGHRS, CDR2 YFSETQ. Trimming cost V 1 base and J 4 bases, with 3 bases left between them. The length of the CDR3 is 12 residues. In DNA, the CDR3 is TGCGCCAGCAGCTTGAATTACAATGAGCAGTTCTTC. Amino acid sequence: CASSLNYNEQFF.

The chain joins TRBV20-1 to TRBJ2-1; possibly TRBD1 or TRBD2 for D (6 bases each). V was cut by 0 bases and J by 7 bases, with 13 bases left in between. The CDR3 runs 14 residues. Germline V lookup: CDR1 DFQATT, CDR2 SNEGSKA (reference sequence). The CDR3 nucleotides read TGCAGTGCTAGAGAGGGGGCGGGAAGGAATGAGCAGTTCTTC. This sequence encodes CSAREGAGRNEQFF.

The chain combines TRBV30 with TRBJ2-4; 10 nucleotides line up with TRBD1. The J call is in doubt because the DNA end fits TRBJ2-7 better. The CDR3 contains 13 residues. CDR1 is GTSNPN, CDR2 SVGIG, per germline (reference sequence). In DNA form, the CDR3 reads TGTGCCTGGAGGGACAGGGGGGGGTACGAGCAGTACTTC. Its protein product is CAWRDRGGYEQYF.

The CDR3 bases are TGCGCCAGCAGCTGGGACGGTGGTGAGCAGTTCTTC. Residues: CASSWDGGEQFF. V and J are TRBV5-1 and TRBJ2-1; D tentatively fits TRBD1 or TRBD2 (5 bases each). This CDR3 is built from 12 residues. The V gene's germline CDR1 is SGHRS and CDR2 YFSETQ. The V and J ends lost 3 bases and 9 bases respectively, with 10 bases between them.

The chain carries TRBV7-9 and TRBJ1-4; 7 bases are shared with TRBD1. CDR3 size: 15 residues. Germline CDR1 reads SEHNR; CDR2 reads FQNEAQ (reference sequence). Trimming cost V 4 bases and J 1 base; bases outside gene matches: 3. Here the CDR3 reads CASSSYRGTNEKLFF. Here the CDR3 DNA reads TGTGCCAGCAGCTCTTACAGGGGAACTAATGAAAAACTGTTTTTT.

This clonotype was observed a few times. The V call is TRBV5-1, the J call TRBJ2-1, with TRBD1 identical over 8 bases. The germline CDR1 and CDR2 sequences are SGHRS and YFSETQ. V gave up 5 bases and J gave up 5 bases; unmatched junction bases: 9. This CDR3 region has 15 residues. The CDR3 DNA is TGCGCCAGCAGTAGAGGCCAGGGGGCGAACAATGAGCAGTTCTTC. Translated: CASSRGQGANNEQFF.

The chain has TRBV15 and TRBJ1-4; D unresolved. The germline V gene encodes CDR1 LNHNV and CDR2 YYDKDF (reference sequence). The CDR3 contains 16 residues. V was clipped by 2 bases and J by 3 bases, with 13 bases between them. The CDR3 sequence: CATSRSGLAANEKLFF. CDR3 in DNA: TGTGCCACCAGCAGATCTGGCCTTGCGGCTAATGAAAAACTGTTTTTT.

The chain joins TRBV29-1 to TRBJ2-2, with D perhaps given as TRBD1 or TRBD2 (5 bases each). CDR3 length equals 12 residues. Germline V gene data show CDR1 as SQVTM and CDR2 as ANQGSEA. Deletions cut 7 bases from V and 7 bases from J, with 13 bases between. The CDR3, as DNA: TGCAGCGCCGGGACCTCCGGCGGGGAGCTGTTTTTT. This sequence encodes CSAGTSGGELFF.

Only a few counts were recorded for this clonotype. This chain uses TRBV27 with TRBJ2-5; 7 nucleotides agree with TRBD1. V lost 5 bases to trimming and J lost 12 bases; unmatched junction nucleotides: 6. This CDR3 contains 11 residues. Germline V gives CDR1 MNHEY, CDR2 SMNVEV (reference sequence). CDR3 sequence (DNA): TGTGCCAGCAGTCTCGGGACAGAGAAGTACTTC. Translating gives CASSLGTEKYF.

The genes are TRBV7-9 and TRBJ2-7; the D is unclear. The CDR3 has 15 amino acids. CDR1 and CDR2 (germline): SEHNR, FQNEAQ (reference sequence). With 1 base removed from V and 2 bases from J, the gap between germline ends came to 12 bases. CDR3 protein: CASSLDLPKPYEQYF. In DNA, the CDR3 is TGTGCCAGCAGCTTAGACCTTCCAAAACCCTACGAGCAGTACTTC.

The J gene is TRBJ1-2, the V gene TRBV20-1; D unclear. This CDR3 has 14 residues. Germline-derived CDR1 and CDR2 are DFQATT and SNEGSKA (reference sequence). V lost 5 bases and J lost 0, with 13 bases in between. CDR3 nucleotide sequence: TGCAGTGCTCATGACCGGGAAACTAACTATGGCTACACCTTC. Its protein product is CSAHDRETNYGYTF.

The chain couples TRBV11-2 to TRBJ2-3, with 13 positions matching TRBD2. This CDR3 is built from 17 residues. Germline V gene data show CDR1 as SGHAT and CDR2 as FQNNGV. The V segment lost 1 base and the J segment 5 bases; nucleotides outside the gene matches: 6. The CDR3 DNA sequence: TGTGCCAGCAGCTTAGGGGGGACTAGCGGGATCGGAGATACGCAGTATTTT. It is translated as CASSLGGTSGIGDTQYF.

The chain links TRBV4-1 to TRBJ2-3; 7 bases fit TRBD2. CDR3 length: 16 residues. Trimming removed 3 bases from V and 0 bases from J; junction bases left unmatched: 6. Germline V lookup: CDR1 MGHRA, CDR2 YSYEKL. CDR3 amino acids: CASSQATSASTDTQYF. The CDR3 DNA sequence: TGCGCCAGCAGCCAGGCTACTAGCGCTAGCACAGATACGCAGTATTTT.

This clonotype turned up a few times. A much larger clone lies one base from this, so it may be a read error. The V gene is TRBV20-1, the J gene TRBJ2-1; D is perhaps TRBD2 (6 bases). TRBJ2-7 explains the end of the DNA better; the J call may be wrong. Germline V gene lookup returns CDR1 DFQATT and CDR2 SNEGSKA (reference sequence). This CDR3 is 15 amino acids long. This CDR3 reads CSASLALSSYNEQYF. DNA for the CDR3: TGCAGTGCGAGCCTAGCGTTGAGCTCCTACAATGAGCAGTACTTC.

Many counts were recorded for this clonotype. In nucleotides, the CDR3 is TGTGCCAGCAGCTTAGTTCCCAGAATAGAGACCCAGTACTTC. This gives the protein CASSLVPRIETQYF. The rearrangement joins TRBV11-2 to TRBJ2-5; D ambiguous. Deletions cut 1 base from V and 4 bases from J, with 10 bases between. Germline-derived CDR1 and CDR2 are SGHAT and FQNNGV. The CDR3 length is 14 residues.

This clonotype was counted between two and nine times. V and J are TRBV24-1 and TRBJ2-1; 9 positions agree with TRBD1. This CDR3 comprises 14 residues. Trimming at V came to 4 bases and at J to 8 bases, leaving 5 bases not matched to a gene. Germline CDR1 KGHDR, CDR2 SFDVKD. The CDR3 sequence: CATSETGGSDEQFF. In DNA form, the CDR3 reads TGTGCCACCAGTGAGACAGGGGGAAGCGATGAGCAGTTCTTC.

This chain uses TRBV7-9 with TRBJ2-5, with a tentative D call TRBD2 (5 bases). With 0 bases removed from V and 6 bases from J, the gap between germline ends came to 14 bases. In germline, CDR1 is SEHNR, CDR2 FQNEAQ (reference sequence). This CDR3 is 15 amino acids long. CDR3 DNA: TGTGCCAGCAGCTTAGCAACGGGGTTGGTACAGACCCAGTACTTC. As protein: CASSLATGLVQTQYF. Supplemented by reference TRBV7-9 and TRBJ2-5, the full variable domain reads DTGVSQNPRHKITKRGQNVTFRCDPISEHNRLYWYRQTLGQGPEFLTYFQNEAQLEKSRLLSDRFSAERPKGSFSTLEIQRTEQGDSAMYLCASSLATGLVQTQYFGPGTRLLVL.

This clonotype showed up just a few times. This chain uses TRBV24-1 with TRBJ2-5, with 10 positions matching TRBD1. The length of the CDR3 is 15 residues. J was trimmed by 3 bases and V by 4 bases; bases with no gene match: 4. CDR1 and CDR2 (germline): KGHDR, SFDVKD. DNA of the CDR3: TGTGCCACCAGTGAGGTCGGGACAGGGGAAGAGACCCAGTACTTC. Amino acid sequence: CATSEVGTGEETQYF.

This clonotype was counted a few times. V gene TRBV20-1 combines with J gene TRBJ2-7; TRBD1 agrees at 10 bases. Germline lookup yields CDR1 DFQATT and CDR2 SNEGSKA (reference sequence). Trimming at V came to 6 bases and at J to 3 bases, leaving 14 bases not matched to a gene. The CDR3 extends over 16 amino acids. The CDR3 loop is CSADGEARTGGYEQYF. The CDR3, as DNA: TGCAGTGCCGATGGAGAAGCGAGGACAGGGGGCTACGAGCAGTACTTC.

The chain has TRBV5-5 and TRBJ2-7; 9 positions agree with TRBD2. The length of the CDR3 is 15 residues. Losses at the gene ends were 1 base for V and 4 bases for J; bases not matched to a gene: 6. The V gene's germline CDR1 is SGHKS and CDR2 YYEKEE (reference sequence). The CDR3 DNA sequence: TGTGCCAGCAGCTTGCTGGCGGGAGGGCTGTACGAGCAGTACTTC. It encodes CASSLLAGGLYEQYF.

The V call is TRBV9, the J call TRBJ2-5, with D possibly called TRBD1 or TRBD2 (5 bases each). The germline V and J ends were trimmed by 0 bases and 2 bases, with 14 bases remaining between them. CDR1 and CDR2 from the germline V gene are SGDLS and YYNGEE. This CDR3 has 16 residues. The CDR3 region has the DNA TGTGCCAGCAGCGTAGAAGGGGCTAGCAGACAAGAGACCCAGTACTTC. It yields the protein CASSVEGASRQETQYF.

This clonotype was seen more than once but under ten times. The CDR3 region is CASSLDDTRQYF. As DNA, the CDR3 is TGTGCCAGCAGCTTAGATGACACGAGGCAGTACTTC. The V and J genes are TRBV11-2 and TRBJ2-7; no clear D. Germline CDR1 and CDR2: SGHAT and FQNNGV. The CDR3 is made up of 12 amino acids. Trimming removed 0 bases from V and 9 bases from J, with 9 bases in between.